This record looks at one T cell receptor (beta chain) sequence and its context. The material for each subset, its genomic DNA, was split evenly across several immunoSEQ plates. Authors' analysis steps: Junction-only sequences without quality scores were provided by ImmunoSEQ, so filtering was different. Measured with immunoSEQ multiplex PCR; TCRdb has only the in-frame clones, and not every one. That table supplies the V and J calls and clone size; D and trimming were determined from the DNA. The sample has about 560,000 clones, around three quarters seen once. Genomic DNA came from about 92 million PBMCs in unsorted samples. This sample is part of a study of shared clonotypes between healthy human individuals. With V trimmed by 5 bases and J by 4 bases, 7 bases remained unmatched. The germline gives CDR1 MRHNA, CDR2 SNTAGT. The CDR3 runs 15 residues.

The chain couples TRBV6-4 to TRBJ2-2; 7 bases align to TRBD1. Sequenced input: PBMCs. This receptor was identified in a woman in her forties in good health. Some clones in this sample may be carry-over from other donors' samples. The DNA for the CDR3 is TGTGCCAGCAGTTCACAGGGGATGGGCACCGGGGAGCTGTTTTTT. This sequence encodes CASSSQGMGTGELFF.